The 5 T cell receptor beta chains given below trace back to one sample, sequenced in a study of blood T cell repertoires in COVID-19. Generated by immunoSEQ multiplex PCR, the TCRdb table keeps only in-frame clones and is missing some. The table shows a few hundred thousand clones, with roughly 88% occurring only once. Material: peripheral blood. These receptors were obtained from a woman in her sixties or seventies with COVID-19, enrolled during active disease.

J is TRBJ1-2 and V is TRBV7-9; perhaps TRBD1 as D (6 bases). Per germline, CDR1 SEHNR and CDR2 FQNEAQ (reference sequence). The CDR3 is 13 amino acids. Trimming took 5 bases from V and 4 from J, leaving 11 bases between them. CDR3 sequence (DNA): TGTGCCAGCAGCCCAACAGGGATCTATGGCTACACCTTC. This encodes CASSPTGIYGYTF.

J is TRBJ2-1 and V is TRBV19; weak D call: TRBD2 (6 bases). Trimming took off 2 bases at V and 4 bases at J, with 21 bases between the two ends. This CDR3 is built from 18 residues. CDR1 and CDR2 from the germline V gene are LNHDA and SQIVND (reference sequence). DNA of the CDR3: TGTGCCAGTAGTATAACCCCTTCTGAGTGGGGGAGGTACAATGAGCAGTTCTTC. This encodes CASSITPSEWGRYNEQFF. The entire variable domain, with the rest obtained from reference TRBV19 and TRBJ2-1, is as follows: DGGITQSPKYLFRKEGQNVTLSCEQNLNHDAMYWYRQDPGQGLRLIYYSQIVNDFQKGDIAEGYSVSREKKESFPLTVTSAQKNPTAFYLCASSITPSEWGRYNEQFFGPGTRLTVL.

V gene TRBV27 combines with J gene TRBJ1-2; 7 nucleotides align to TRBD1. The CDR3 covers 16 residues. Looked up from germline, CDR1 is MNHEY and CDR2 is SMNVEV (reference sequence). Germline trimming cut 5 bases from V and 5 bases from J; bases unmatched to any gene: 14. CDR3 protein: CASSTNILTGWYGYTF. The CDR3 DNA is TGTGCCAGCAGTACAAACATCTTGACAGGGTGGTATGGCTACACCTTC.

CDR3 amino acids: CASSPGLDYGYTF. In DNA form, the CDR3 reads TGTGCCAGCAGTCCTGGACTTGATTATGGCTACACCTTC. This rearrangement joins TRBV28 to TRBJ1-2; no clear D. This CDR3 contains 13 residues. Trimming stripped 5 bases from V and 5 bases from J, with 12 bases between. The germline gives CDR1 MDHEN, CDR2 SYDVKM.

The chain has TRBV5-1 and TRBJ2-2; D gene unclear. Germline CDR1 reads SGHRS; CDR2 reads YFSETQ. The CDR3 is 14 amino acids. The V gene lost 2 bases and the J gene lost 3 bases, with 8 bases spanning the gap. This CDR3 is CASSFARDTGELFF. CDR3 nucleotide sequence: TGCGCCAGCAGCTTCGCGCGCGACACCGGGGAGCTGTTTTTT. The variable domain in full, with the rest retrieved from reference TRBV5-1 and TRBJ2-2, is KAGVTQTPRYLIKTRGQQVTLSCSPISGHRSVSWYQQTPGQGLQFLFEYFSETQRNKGNFPGRFSGRQFSNSRSEMNVSTLELGDSALYLCASSFARDTGELFFGEGSRLTVL.